A single sample gave rise to the 23 T cell receptor beta chains below, sequenced in a study of sequential checkpoint blockade in melanoma. The treatment here: randomized to nivolumab then ipilimumab (arm A) or the reverse (arm B). Assay: immunoSEQ multiplex PCR; the TCRdb copy retains only in-frame clones and omits some. Of approximately 13,000 clones detected, roughly 76% appear once; the ten largest clones hold about 50%. Sequenced here: CD8+ T cells sorted from blood (inferred from file names), sampled from a patient given nivolumab and ipilimumab in sequence. These receptors originate from a human patient with melanoma. Some clones in this sample may be carry-over from other donors' samples.

The rearrangement uses TRBV27 and TRBJ2-7; 11 nucleotides align to TRBD2. With V trimmed by 3 bases and J by 4 bases, 2 bases remained unmatched. The V gene's germline CDR1 is MNHEY and CDR2 SMNVEV (reference sequence). This CDR3 region has 14 residues. CDR3 residues: CASSLSSGGYEQYF. DNA for the CDR3: TGTGCCAGCAGTTTGTCTAGCGGGGGGTACGAGCAGTACTTC.

The chain carries TRBV7-9 and TRBJ2-1; TRBD1 matches at 9 bases. The CDR3 loop spans 15 amino acids. Germline V CDR1 and CDR2: SEHNR, FQNEAQ (reference sequence). V was pared by 3 bases and J by 6 bases, with 6 bases of the junction left unmatched. In nucleotides, the CDR3 is TGTGCCAGCAGCTTGGACAGGGGTAAATCCAATGAGCAGTTCTTC. Encoded protein: CASSLDRGKSNEQFF.

J is TRBJ2-3 and V is TRBV27, with D perhaps TRBD2 (5 bases). The CDR3 sequence is 15 residues long. Trimming removed 7 bases from V and 2 bases from J, with 16 bases in between. Germline-derived CDR1 and CDR2 are MNHEY and SMNVEV (reference sequence). The CDR3 DNA reads as TGTGCCAGCAAGCCGAGGGATAGGGTCACAGATACGCAGTATTTT. It codes for CASKPRDRVTDTQYF.

The chain employs TRBV5-6 and TRBJ1-2; 7 bases map to TRBD1. The CDR3 spans 13 residues. Germline loops: CDR1 SGHDT, CDR2 YYEEEE. The ends lost 1 base at V and 4 bases at J; junction bases unmatched: 1. CDR3 protein: CASSLRQGYGYTF. CDR3 nucleotide sequence: TGTGCCAGCAGCTTGAGACAGGGCTATGGCTACACCTTC.

This chain uses TRBV28 with TRBJ1-3, with 8 bases lining up with TRBD1. Germline V gives CDR1 MDHEN, CDR2 SYDVKM. J lost 0 bases, V lost 3 bases, and 1 base had no gene match. The CDR3 length is 15 residues. DNA for the CDR3: TGTGCCAGCAGTTTGGGACAGGCCTCTGGAAACACCATATATTTT. This codes for CASSLGQASGNTIYF. The full variable domain, rest sourced from reference TRBV28 and TRBJ1-3, is DVKVTQSSRYLVKRTGEKVFLECVQDMDHENMFWYRQDPGLGLRLIYFSYDVKMKEKGDIPEGYSVSREKKERFSLILESASTNQTSMYLCASSLGQASGNTIYFGEGSWLTVV.

The chain couples TRBV9 to TRBJ2-2; tentatively, D is TRBD1 (5 bases). Germline CDR1 and CDR2: SGDLS and YYNGEE. CDR3 length equals 15 residues. Trimming removed 4 bases from V and 1 base from J, with 11 bases in between. The CDR3 loop reads CASSPLDRNTGELFF. DNA for the CDR3: TGTGCCAGCAGCCCCCTAGACAGGAACACCGGGGAGCTGTTTTTT.

The CDR3 nucleotides read TGTGCCAGCAGCTTACTTGAGGTTTGGGGCTACACCTTC. This translates into CASSLLEVWGYTF. The chain combines TRBV7-9 with TRBJ1-2; D remains ambiguous. Trimming took off 2 bases at V and 8 bases at J, with 12 bases between the two ends. Germline V gene lookup returns CDR1 SEHNR and CDR2 FQNEAQ (reference sequence). The CDR3 has 13 amino acids. The full variable domain, its missing parts supplied by reference TRBV7-9 and TRBJ1-2, is DTGVSQNPRHKITKRGQNVTFRCDPISEHNRLYWYRQTLGQGPEFLTYFQNEAQLEKSRLLSDRFSAERPKGSFSTLEIQRTEQGDSAMYLCASSLLEVWGYTFGSGTRLTVV.

The V and J genes are TRBV18 and TRBJ2-2; TRBD1 matches 7 bases. The CDR3 contains 16 residues. Germline V gene sequence: CDR1 KGHSH, CDR2 LQKENI. The ends lost 6 bases at V and 3 bases at J; junction bases unmatched: 10. The CDR3, as DNA: TGTGCCAGCTCTCAGGACAGGCCAGAGGACACCGGGGAGCTGTTTTTT. It is translated as CASSQDRPEDTGELFF.

The sample holds one count of this clone. At one end, the junction sequence differs from germline, possibly due to a read error. Other nucleotide sequences from this sample produce the same CDR3. The chain combines TRBV9 with TRBJ2-1, with D possibly matching TRBD1 (6 bases). The CDR3 loop spans 16 amino acids. Germline V gene data show CDR1 as SGDLS and CDR2 as YYNGEE. The DNA of the CDR3 is TGTGCTAGCAGCCCCCGAAGGACAGTCTCCTACAATGAGCAGTTCTTC. The encoded protein is CASSPRRTVSYNEQFF.

For the CDR3, the DNA is TGTGCCACCAGCAACGGGGGGGGACGGGGAGATACGCAGTATTTT. Translated, it gives CATSNGGGRGDTQYF. The chain joins TRBV15 to TRBJ2-3; 8 bases line up with TRBD2. CDR3 length: 15 amino acids. Germline V gene lookup returns CDR1 LNHNV and CDR2 YYDKDF (reference sequence). Losses at the gene ends were 4 bases for V and 5 bases for J; bases not matched to a gene: 8.

The chain uses TRBV12-5 and TRBJ1-4; D is ambiguous. This CDR3 comprises 17 residues. Deletions cut 2 bases from V and 0 bases from J, with 13 bases between. The V gene's germline CDR1 is LGHNT and CDR2 FRNRAP. In DNA, the CDR3 is TGTGCTAGTGGTTTGCTGACACCGCACGCAACTAATGAAAAACTGTTTTTT. Translated: CASGLLTPHATNEKLFF.

The chain recombines TRBV2 with TRBJ1-3, with TRBD1 matching over 9 bases. The J segment lost 0 bases and the V segment lost 4 bases, leaving 13 bases of the junction unmatched. Per germline, CDR1 SNHLY and CDR2 FYNNEI. The CDR3 has 19 amino acids. DNA for the CDR3: TGTGCCAGCAGTGGGGCAGGGACAGGGAATTGGGTCTCTGGAAACACCATATATTTT. Its protein is CASSGAGTGNWVSGNTIYF.

The chain is built from TRBV7-6 and TRBJ1-5; 9 bases agree with TRBD1. The V and J ends lost 5 bases and 6 bases, in that order; junction bases with no gene match: 8. The CDR3 runs to 15 residues. CDR1 is SGHVS and CDR2 is FNYEAQ in the germline V gene. The CDR3 region is CASSAYRGQGQPQHF. In nucleotides, the CDR3 is TGTGCCAGCAGCGCCTACAGGGGGCAAGGTCAGCCCCAGCATTTT.

This rearrangement joins TRBV9 to TRBJ1-2; no firm D call. From germline, CDR1 is SGDLS and CDR2 YYNGEE. V lost 4 bases, J lost 8 bases, and 15 bases lay in between. This CDR3 spans 13 amino acids. The CDR3 DNA sequence: TGTGCCAGCAGCCCTCCCGGGGTGCGGGGCTACACCTTC. It translates to CASSPPGVRGYTF.

In this sample, this clone turned up a few times. The chain uses TRBV29-1 and TRBJ1-6, with 8 bases that match TRBD1. CDR1 and CDR2 from the germline V gene are SQVTM and ANQGSEA. This CDR3 spans 13 amino acids. In DNA form, the CDR3 reads TGCAGGGTCGTCCAGACAGGGGATTCACCCCTCCACTTT. Its protein product is CRVVQTGDSPLHF.

The chain carries TRBV27 and TRBJ2-7, with TRBD1 matching 9 bases. CDR3 length: 15 amino acids. The germline CDR1 and CDR2 sequences are MNHEY and SMNVEV (reference sequence). Trimming cost V 2 bases and J 4 bases; bases outside gene matches: 6. The CDR3 region is CASSLGGTGQYEQYF. CDR3 nucleotides: TGTGCCAGCAGTTTAGGCGGGACAGGGCAGTACGAGCAGTACTTC.

The chain is built from TRBV1 and TRBJ2-7; the tabulated D call, TRBD2, remains unverified against the DNA. TRBV1 is noted as a pseudogene. The CDR3 is 13 residues long. The CDR3 is CTSSPTRSYEQYF. CDR3 coding DNA: TGCACCAGCAGCCCTACTAGGTCCTACGAGCAGTACTTC.

The chain couples TRBV5-5 to TRBJ1-3, with 9 positions matching TRBD1. This CDR3 region has 15 residues. Germline V gives CDR1 SGHKS, CDR2 YYEKEE (reference sequence). J gave up 2 bases and V 1 base, and 1 base lay outside the gene matches. CDR3 DNA: TGTGCCAGCAGCTTGTGGACAGGGGCTGGAAACACCATATATTTT. Translated: CASSLWTGAGNTIYF. Using reference TRBV5-5 and TRBJ1-3 for the parts outside the CDR3, the full variable domain is DAGVTQSPTHLIKTRGQQVTLRCSPISGHKSVSWYQQVLGQGPQFIFQYYEKEERGRGNFPDRFSARQFPNYSSELNVNALLLGDSALYLCASSLWTGAGNTIYFGEGSWLTVV.

A few counts support this clone. The chain links TRBV28 to TRBJ2-1; 10 nucleotides match TRBD1. After removal of 2 bases from V and 0 bases from J, the junction contained 7 bases not matched to a gene. In germline, CDR1 is MDHEN, CDR2 SYDVKM. The CDR3 spans 18 residues. The CDR3 coding sequence is TGTGCCAGCAGTTTACGACAGGGGGCCACCAGCTCCTACAATGAGCAGTTCTTC. Its translation is CASSLRQGATSSYNEQFF.

This chain uses TRBV10-3 with TRBJ1-5; D remains ambiguous. Germline CDR1 is ENHRY and CDR2 is SYGVKD. CDR3 length: 12 amino acids. Trimming took off 2 bases at V and 6 bases at J, with 5 bases between the two ends. The CDR3 sequence: CAISEPLQPQHF. CDR3 DNA: TGTGCCATCAGTGAGCCCCTTCAGCCCCAGCATTTT.

This rearrangement joins TRBV6-5 to TRBJ1-6, with 9 nucleotides matching TRBD1. Germline V gene data show CDR1 as MNHEY and CDR2 as SVGAGI. The CDR3 loop spans 15 amino acids. V was pared by 2 bases and J by 9 bases, with 5 bases of the junction left unmatched. The CDR3 nucleotides are TGTGCCAGCAGTTACCTGGGACAGGGTACTTCACCCCTCCACTTT. Protein: CASSYLGQGTSPLHF.

The chain has TRBV4-3 and TRBJ1-6; 7 positions match TRBD1. Trimming took 4 bases from V and 9 from J; bases not matched to a gene: 9. This CDR3 contains 15 residues. Per the germline V gene, CDR1 is LGHNA and CDR2 is YSLEER. The CDR3 DNA reads TGCGCCAGCAGCCCAGACAGGGAGGCAGGTTCACCCCTCCACTTT. This codes for CASSPDREAGSPLHF.

This clone was seen only once. At one end the junction does not follow the germline gene, possibly because of a read error. The chain uses TRBV7-7 and TRBJ2-5; 7 bases line up with TRBD2. Germline CDR1 reads SSHAT; CDR2 reads FNYEAQ (reference sequence). The CDR3 is 15 amino acids. CDR3 coding DNA: TGTGCTAGCAGCTTAGTACGGACTAGTCAAGAGACCCAGTACTTC. Translation gives CASSLVRTSQETQYF.